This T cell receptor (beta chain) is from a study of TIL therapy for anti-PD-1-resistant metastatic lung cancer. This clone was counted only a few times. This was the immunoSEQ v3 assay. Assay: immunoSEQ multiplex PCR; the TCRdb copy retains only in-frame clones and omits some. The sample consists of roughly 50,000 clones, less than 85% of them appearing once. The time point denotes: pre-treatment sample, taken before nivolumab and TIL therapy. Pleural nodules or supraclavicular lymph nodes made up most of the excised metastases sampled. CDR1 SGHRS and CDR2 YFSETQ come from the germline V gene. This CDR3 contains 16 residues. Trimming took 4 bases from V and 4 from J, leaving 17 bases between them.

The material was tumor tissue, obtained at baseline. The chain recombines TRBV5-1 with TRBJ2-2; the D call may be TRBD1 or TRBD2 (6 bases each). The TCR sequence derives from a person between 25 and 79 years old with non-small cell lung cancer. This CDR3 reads CASSLLPGASTGELFF. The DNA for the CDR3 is TGCGCCAGCAGCCTCCTCCCGGGGGCAAGCACCGGGGAGCTGTTTTTT. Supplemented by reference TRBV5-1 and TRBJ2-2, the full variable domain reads KAGVTQTPRYLIKTRGQQVTLSCSPISGHRSVSWYQQTPGQGLQFLFEYFSETQRNKGNFPGRFSGRQFSNSRSEMNVSTLELGDSALYLCASSLLPGASTGELFFGEGSRLTVL.